This T cell receptor beta chain originates from a study of immune evolution from preneoplasia to lung adenocarcinoma. Notes on the study in general: Normal lung had the highest top T cell clone frequencies.

Concerning this clone itself: Its antigen remains unknown.

Some clones are missing from TCRdb's copy, which holds only in-frame ones; the method was immunoSEQ multiplex PCR. The sample shows about 4,000 clones, around 79% of them seen only once. CDR1 is MDHEN, CDR2 SYDVKM, per germline. This CDR3 comprises 15 residues. Trimming left V 2 bases short and J 0 bases short, with 11 bases between. The J gene is TRBJ2-7, the V gene TRBV28; a possible D gene is TRBD1 (6 bases). Sequences were obtained from FFPE invasive lung adenocarcinoma tissue. The receptor's source is a person between 40 and 59 years old with lung adenocarcinoma. Some clones in this sample may be carry-over from other donors' samples. The CDR3 spells CASSLAGASSYEQYF. The CDR3 region has the DNA TGTGCCAGCAGTTTAGCAGGGGCCAGCTCCTACGAGCAGTACTTC.